These 26 T cell receptor beta chains originate from one sample sequenced in a study of shared clonotypes between healthy human individuals. The data were produced by immunoSEQ multiplex PCR, yet TCRdb's version contains in-frame clones alone and is incomplete. Here the sample spans more than 2 million clones, 85% to 95% being singletons. Sequencing was carried out using naive CD4+ T cells sorted from blood. Documented subset: CD45RA+ positively selected. The receptor set was obtained from a man aged 18-30 years in good health.

Remarks on this clone: Other DNA sequences in this specimen translate into the identical CDR3. The gene calls are TRBV5-1 and TRBJ2-1; TRBD2 agrees at 12 bases. The CDR3 has 15 amino acids. From germline, CDR1 is SGHRS and CDR2 YFSETQ. With V trimmed by 4 bases and J by 6 bases, 5 bases remained unmatched. CDR3 nucleotide sequence: TGCGCCAGCAGCCTGACTAGCGGGGGTACCAATGAGCAGTTCTTC. Protein product: CASSLTSGGTNEQFF.

J is TRBJ2-5 and V is TRBV7-2; D gene unclear. Trimming removed 5 bases at V and 2 bases at J, with 12 bases between. This CDR3 is built from 14 residues. In germline, CDR1 is SGHTA, CDR2 FQGNSA. CDR3 amino acids: CASSLNLLQETQYF. The CDR3 nucleotides are TGTGCCAGCAGCCTTAACCTCTTACAAGAGACCCAGTACTTC.

This clone was seen once. The CDR3 nucleotides read TGTGCCAGCAGCAATCGCCCACAGACAGAGGACTATGGCTACACCTTC. This gives the protein CASSNRPQTEDYGYTF. The gene calls are TRBV21-1 and TRBJ1-2; the DNA was not used to check the table's D call, TRBD1. TRBV21-1 is a pseudogene segment. The CDR3 extends over 16 amino acids.

This chain links TRBV6-6 with TRBJ1-3; D remains ambiguous. The CDR3 covers 16 residues. Germline-derived CDR1 and CDR2 are MNHNY and SVGAGI (reference sequence). The V end lost 0 bases, the J end lost 1 base, and 10 bases lay between the germline ends. The CDR3 nucleotides read TGTGCCAGCAGTTACTCGGCAGCCCTGTCTGGAAACACCATATATTTT. Translating gives CASSYSAALSGNTIYF.

The J gene is TRBJ1-6, the V gene TRBV13; 9 nucleotides match TRBD1. J was trimmed by 9 bases and V by 4 bases; bases with no gene match: 10. CDR1 PRHDT and CDR2 FYEKMQ come from the germline V gene (reference sequence). CDR3 length: 16 amino acids. CDR3 sequence (DNA): TGTGCCAGCAGCTCACAAACCCGGACAGGGGTTTCACCCCTCCACTTT. Translated, it gives CASSSQTRTGVSPLHF.

The chain joins TRBV5-1 to TRBJ2-7; possible D gene TRBD1, 6 bases. This CDR3 spans 11 amino acids. The V end lost 4 bases, the J end lost 7 bases, and 9 bases lay between the germline ends. Germline values: CDR1 SGHRS, CDR2 YFSETQ. The CDR3 is CASSVGHEQYF. As DNA, the CDR3 is TGCGCCAGCAGCGTGGGACATGAGCAGTACTTC.

This clone was picked up one time. The rearrangement links TRBV5-6 to TRBJ1-1; 7 positions agree with TRBD1. Germline CDR1 reads SGHDT; CDR2 reads YYEEEE. This CDR3 contains 16 residues. With 0 bases clipped from V and 0 bases from J, the junction kept 5 bases outside the gene matches. CDR3 protein: CASSLEGARMNTEAFF. CDR3 DNA: TGTGCCAGCAGCTTGGAGGGGGCGCGCATGAACACTGAAGCTTTCTTT.

V and J are TRBV29-1 and TRBJ1-1; TRBD1 agrees at 7 bases. V trimming: 8 bases; J trimming: 4 bases; junction bases outside the gene matches: 7. The CDR3 totals 12 residues. From germline, CDR1 is SQVTM and CDR2 ANQGSEA. The CDR3 DNA follows: TGCAGCTCCACAGGGGACCCCACTGAAGCTTTCTTT. Its translation is CSSTGDPTEAFF.

This chain links TRBV6-1 with TRBJ2-7; 8 bases line up with TRBD1. Germline CDR1 is MNHNS and CDR2 is SASEGT. V dropped 5 bases and J dropped 2; count of bases not matched to a gene: 5. CDR3 length equals 14 residues. The CDR3 DNA reads TGTGCCAGCAGTCGGGACAGGATAACCTACGAGCAGTACTTC. Translation gives CASSRDRITYEQYF.

The chain combines TRBV30 with TRBJ1-6, with D maybe TRBD1 (6 bases). CDR1 and CDR2 from the germline V gene are GTSNPN and SVGIG (reference sequence). This CDR3 has 14 residues. Trimming pared 0 bases from V and 8 bases from J, leaving 11 bases between. The CDR3 loop reads CAWSVQGLYSPLHF. The CDR3 bases are TGTGCCTGGAGTGTACAGGGCCTGTATTCACCCCTCCACTTT.

The rearrangement joins TRBV27 to TRBJ2-4; TRBD1 might be the D (5 bases). This CDR3 is 18 amino acids long. Germline lookup yields CDR1 MNHEY and CDR2 SMNVEV (reference sequence). V lost 4 bases, J lost 0 bases, and 19 bases lay in between. The CDR3 coding sequence is TGTGCCAGCAGTTCCAATCACGACAGATTCCTAGCCAAAAACATTCAGTACTTC. Protein product: CASSSNHDRFLAKNIQYF.

The J gene is TRBJ2-1, the V gene TRBV6-6; D might be TRBD1 (5 bases). Between the trimmed V and J ends, which lost 6 bases and 7 bases, there was a span of 19 bases. This CDR3 contains 15 residues. CDR1 is MNHNY, CDR2 SVGAGI, per germline (reference sequence). CDR3 bases: TGTGCCAGCAGCCGTATTGTCACAGGAACTAATGAGCAGTTCTTC. Translated, it gives CASSRIVTGTNEQFF.

The chain is built from TRBV5-1 and TRBJ2-2, with D possibly called TRBD1 or TRBD2 (5 bases each). Per the germline V gene, CDR1 is SGHRS and CDR2 is YFSETQ. This CDR3 contains 15 residues. Trimming removed 0 bases at V and 6 bases at J, with 12 bases between. The CDR3 DNA follows: TGCGCCAGCAGCTTGGATCTCTCGGGGCCCGGGGAGCTGTTTTTT. Protein product: CASSLDLSGPGELFF.

The chain joins TRBV2 to TRBJ1-5; the D gene is possibly TRBD1 (5 bases). The germline V gene has CDR1 SNHLY and CDR2 FYNNEI. The germline V and J ends were trimmed by 4 bases and 4 bases, with 11 bases remaining between them. CDR3 length: 14 amino acids. The CDR3 coding sequence is TGTGCCAGCAGTGTTTCGGGGGGAAATCAGCCCCAGCATTTT. It encodes CASSVSGGNQPQHF.

This chain joins TRBV5-5 and TRBJ1-6; TRBD1 agrees at 8 bases. The CDR3 runs to 15 residues. J gave up 7 bases and V 5 bases, and 8 bases lay outside the gene matches. Germline V CDR1 and CDR2: SGHKS, YYEKEE (reference sequence). The CDR3: CASSQDRVGNSPLHF. The DNA for the CDR3 is TGTGCCAGCAGTCAGGACAGGGTTGGGAATTCACCCCTCCACTTT.

This sequence joins TRBV10-3 and TRBJ2-5; 9 nucleotides line up with TRBD2. The CDR3 is 14 amino acids. CDR1 and CDR2 from the germline V gene are ENHRY and SYGVKD. Unmatched junction bases numbered 9, after V lost 8 bases and J lost 5 bases. DNA for the CDR3: TGTGCCATCCGGGACGGCACTAGCGGGGAGACCCAGTACTTC. Translation: CAIRDGTSGETQYF.

The chain couples TRBV5-4 to TRBJ2-2; D is ambiguous. CDR3 length: 18 amino acids. V lost 3 bases and J 1 base, leaving 19 bases between the germline ends. Germline assignment: CDR1 SGHNT and CDR2 YYREEE (reference sequence). The CDR3 nucleotides are TGTGCCAGCAGCTATGACCTTTCTAGAGCACAGAACACCGGGGAGCTGTTTTTT. Its protein product is CASSYDLSRAQNTGELFF.

This CDR3 reads CAISGFNSGQVNTGELFF. DNA of the CDR3: TGTGCCATCAGTGGTTTTAATTCGGGACAGGTGAACACCGGGGAGCTGTTTTTT. The chain links TRBV10-3 to TRBJ2-2; 8 bases line up with TRBD1. The CDR3 is 18 amino acids. Unmatched junction bases numbered 11, after V lost 4 bases and J lost 1 base. Germline V CDR1 and CDR2: ENHRY, SYGVKD.

Regarding this clone: The sample has other DNA sequences that encode this CDR3 too. V and J are TRBV7-2 and TRBJ2-1; D is ambiguous. Germline CDR1 is SGHTA and CDR2 is FQGNSA. V gave up 5 bases and J gave up 0 bases, with 11 bases separating them. This CDR3 spans 15 amino acids. CDR3 coding DNA: TGTGCCAGCAGCCCCGGCAGGTCCTCCTACAATGAGCAGTTCTTC. Protein sequence: CASSPGRSSYNEQFF.

The chain combines TRBV30 with TRBJ1-5, with D possibly TRBD1 on 5 matching bases. CDR1 and CDR2 (germline): GTSNPN, SVGIG (reference sequence). This CDR3 comprises 15 residues. Trimming shortened V by 0 bases and J by 4 bases, and 13 bases separated the two germline ends. The CDR3 nucleotides read TGTGCCTGGAGTGTCGGGGCCTTCCAGAATCAGCCCCAGCATTTT. Protein: CAWSVGAFQNQPQHF. The whole variable domain, remainder taken from reference TRBV30 and TRBJ1-5, is SQTIHQWPATLVQPVGSPLSLECTVEGTSNPNLYWYRQAAGRGLQLLFYSVGIGQISSEVPQNLSASRPQDRQFILSSKKLLLSDSGFYLCAWSVGAFQNQPQHFGDGTRLSIL.

The chain has TRBV30 and TRBJ1-1; D is possibly TRBD1 (5 bases). Germline CDR1 reads GTSNPN; CDR2 reads SVGIG (reference sequence). The CDR3 sequence is 14 residues long. With 6 bases removed from V and 2 bases from J, the gap between germline ends came to 16 bases. The CDR3 sequence is CACSGGIGNTEAFF. CDR3 in DNA: TGTGCCTGCTCCGGGGGGATTGGCAACACTGAAGCTTTCTTT. The whole variable domain, remainder taken from reference TRBV30 and TRBJ1-1, is SQTIHQWPATLVQPVGSPLSLECTVEGTSNPNLYWYRQAAGRGLQLLFYSVGIGQISSEVPQNLSASRPQDRQFILSSKKLLLSDSGFYLCACSGGIGNTEAFFGQGTRLTVV.

Concerning this clone: The sample has other DNA sequences that encode this CDR3 too. The chain links TRBV11-2 to TRBJ2-7; D ambiguous. The V gene's germline CDR1 is SGHAT and CDR2 FQNNGV. This CDR3 comprises 14 residues. The V end was cut by 1 base, the J end by 2 bases, with 9 bases between. The CDR3 here is CASSLGAGAYEQYF. CDR3 DNA: TGTGCCAGCAGCTTAGGGGCAGGAGCCTACGAGCAGTACTTC.

V gene TRBV4-3 combines with J gene TRBJ2-7; no clear D. Germline V gene lookup returns CDR1 LGHNA and CDR2 YSLEER. The V gene lost 2 bases and the J gene lost 3 bases, with 14 bases spanning the gap. The CDR3 is made up of 15 amino acids. CDR3 sequence (DNA): TGCGCCAGCAGCCAACGTCCGAACCCCAACTACGAGCAGTACTTC. Protein sequence: CASSQRPNPNYEQYF.

The chain couples TRBV6-1 to TRBJ1-2, with D unclear. Germline V CDR1 and CDR2: MNHNS, SASEGT. Trimming pared 8 bases from V and 6 bases from J, leaving 10 bases between. The CDR3 runs to 11 residues. The CDR3 reads CASVRFHGYTF. The CDR3 region has the DNA TGTGCCAGCGTTCGTTTCCATGGCTACACCTTC.

This clone was observed a single time. The chain joins TRBV27 to TRBJ1-2; 9 bases align to TRBD1. CDR1 MNHEY and CDR2 SMNVEV come from the germline V gene (reference sequence). V lost 5 bases to trimming and J lost 8 bases; unmatched junction nucleotides: 9. This CDR3 region has 14 residues. CDR3 in DNA: TGTGCCAGCAGTCCCACCGGACAGGGGCCCGGCTACACCTTC. Its protein product is CASSPTGQGPGYTF.

The chain recombines TRBV5-1 with TRBJ1-4; D may be TRBD1 (5 bases). Trimming pared 0 bases from V and 2 bases from J, leaving 14 bases between. This CDR3 region has 17 residues. Germline CDR1 SGHRS, CDR2 YFSETQ. In nucleotides, the CDR3 is TGCGCCAGCAGCTTGGTGGGGACCCGGGACACTAATGAAAAACTGTTTTTT. It translates to CASSLVGTRDTNEKLFF. The complete variable domain, with remaining parts taken from reference TRBV5-1 and TRBJ1-4, reads KAGVTQTPRYLIKTRGQQVTLSCSPISGHRSVSWYQQTPGQGLQFLFEYFSETQRNKGNFPGRFSGRQFSNSRSEMNVSTLELGDSALYLCASSLVGTRDTNEKLFFGSGTQLSVL.